These 32 T cell receptor beta chains were all obtained from the same sample, sequenced in a study of cytomegalovirus exposure and HLA in healthy donors. Amplification used 60 Vbeta primers and 13 Jbeta primers. Assay: immunoSEQ multiplex PCR; the TCRdb copy retains only in-frame clones and omits some. The sample shows 160,000 or so clones, roughly 79% of them seen only once. Sequencing was performed on PBMCs. Receptor source: a woman aged 45-65 years in good health and CMV-seronegative.

The rearrangement links TRBV5-1 to TRBJ2-5; tentatively, D is TRBD1 (5 bases). Between the trimmed V and J ends, which lost 2 bases and 3 bases, there was a span of 11 bases. CDR3 length equals 14 residues. CDR1 and CDR2 (germline): SGHRS, YFSETQ. The CDR3 is CASSLQAAEETQYF. For the CDR3, the DNA is TGCGCCAGCAGCTTACAGGCGGCCGAAGAGACCCAGTACTTC.

The chain couples TRBV27 to TRBJ1-2; D might be TRBD1 (5 bases). V lost 5 bases, J lost 2 bases, and 9 bases lay in between. The length of the CDR3 is 13 residues. Germline V CDR1 and CDR2: MNHEY, SMNVEV (reference sequence). Here the CDR3 DNA reads TGTGCCAGCAGTGGTCGGGGGAACTATGGCTACACCTTC. This sequence encodes CASSGRGNYGYTF.

The rearrangement joins TRBV9 to TRBJ2-1; D is perhaps TRBD2 (6 bases). Germline V gene lookup returns CDR1 SGDLS and CDR2 YYNGEE. The CDR3 has 16 residues. The ends were cut back, 3 bases at V and 5 bases at J, with 18 bases in the middle. CDR3 nucleotide sequence: TGTGCCAGCAGCGCCACCGGAGGGGCGGAACACAATGAGCAGTTCTTC. Amino acids: CASSATGGAEHNEQFF.

This clone turned up a few times. The V and J genes are TRBV19 and TRBJ1-5; a weak D match, TRBD1 (6 bases). V dropped 5 bases and J dropped 10 bases, with 21 bases sitting between them. The CDR3 is made up of 15 amino acids. Germline CDR1 and CDR2: LNHDA and SQIVND (reference sequence). CDR3 coding DNA: TGTGCCAGTAGTTCTCAGACAGGCGGACAAAAACCCCAGCATTTT. As protein: CASSSQTGGQKPQHF.

This clone was seen many times. V usage is TRBV9 and J usage is TRBJ1-1; tentatively, D is TRBD1 (6 bases). The CDR3 has 14 residues. Germline V gene data show CDR1 as SGDLS and CDR2 as YYNGEE. V gave up 3 bases and J gave up 4 bases, with 13 bases separating them. This CDR3 is CASSDRDKGTEAFF. The CDR3 DNA reads TGTGCCAGCAGCGACCGGGACAAGGGCACTGAAGCTTTCTTT.

This clone was counted a single time. The chain is built from TRBV19 and TRBJ1-2; possible D gene TRBD1, 5 bases. Germline V gene data show CDR1 as LNHDA and CDR2 as SQIVND (reference sequence). This CDR3 is built from 13 residues. The V end lost 3 bases, the J end lost 8 bases, and 13 bases lay between the germline ends. CDR3 amino acids: CASSIKETEGYTF. CDR3 in DNA: TGTGCCAGTAGTATCAAGGAGACAGAAGGCTACACCTTC.

The chain uses TRBV5-8 and TRBJ2-1, with 10 bases identical to TRBD2. Germline lookup yields CDR1 SGHTS and CDR2 YDEGEE. The ends lost 1 base at V and 8 bases at J; junction bases unmatched: 12. This CDR3 spans 17 amino acids. The CDR3 DNA sequence: TGTGCCAGCAGCTTGTTGCTAGCGGGGGCAGGGGGGGATGAGCAGTTCTTC. It is translated as CASSLLLAGAGGDEQFF.

This clone was counted only a few times. The chain is built from TRBV2 and TRBJ2-5; 10 positions agree with TRBD2. V was clipped by 0 bases and J by 3 bases; unmatched bases: 7. In germline, CDR1 is SNHLY, CDR2 FYNNEI. There are 17 residues in the CDR3. The CDR3 DNA reads as TGTGCCAGCAGTGAAGCGCGTGCCCTAGCGGGGGAAGAGACCCAGTACTTC. Translating it yields CASSEARALAGEETQYF.

V and J are TRBV6-1 and TRBJ2-7; D remains ambiguous. This CDR3 spans 13 amino acids. The ends were cut back, 7 bases at V and 3 bases at J, with 13 bases in the middle. CDR1 and CDR2 from the germline V gene are MNHNS and SASEGT. CDR3 sequence (DNA): TGTGCCAGCACTCTACAGCTCAACTACGAGCAGTACTTC. Translation: CASTLQLNYEQYF.

The chain joins TRBV9 to TRBJ2-1, with D perhaps matching TRBD2 (6 bases). Per the germline V gene, CDR1 is SGDLS and CDR2 is YYNGEE. V was trimmed by 1 base and J by 7 bases, leaving 12 bases between them. This CDR3 is 14 amino acids long. The CDR3 protein is CASSVYTGANEQFF. In DNA, the CDR3 is TGTGCCAGCAGCGTATACACGGGAGCGAATGAGCAGTTCTTC.

V gene TRBV6-1 combines with J gene TRBJ1-6, with a weak D call TRBD1 (5 bases). The CDR3 has 16 residues. CDR1 and CDR2 from the germline V gene are MNHNS and SASEGT. Trimming shortened V by 4 bases and J by 6 bases, and 16 bases separated the two germline ends. The CDR3 DNA is TGTGCCAGCAGTGTGAGGACACCACACTCTAATTCACCCCTCCACTTT. Its translation is CASSVRTPHSNSPLHF.

The genes are TRBV4-2 and TRBJ2-7; D perhaps matches TRBD2 (5 bases). The CDR3 has 16 amino acids. The V gene's germline CDR1 is LGHNA and CDR2 YNFKEQ. Trimming shortened V by 0 bases and J by 0 bases, and 12 bases separated the two germline ends. The DNA for the CDR3 is TGTGCCAGCAGCCAAGATGTAAGCGGAGTCTCCTACGAGCAGTACTTC. Protein product: CASSQDVSGVSYEQYF.

V usage is TRBV5-6 and J usage is TRBJ1-6; TRBD1 matches 11 bases. Trimming cost V 4 bases and J 7 bases; bases outside gene matches: 7. Germline CDR1 SGHDT, CDR2 YYEEEE. This CDR3 is 16 amino acids long. The CDR3 DNA is TGTGCCAGCAGCGGGGACAGGGGGGACCCCAATTCACCCCTCCACTTT. Translating gives CASSGDRGDPNSPLHF.

The chain couples TRBV6-5 to TRBJ1-2; TRBD1 agrees at 7 bases. V shed 6 bases, J shed 7 bases, and the junction held 5 bases outside the gene matches. The CDR3 has 12 amino acids. Germline V gene sequence: CDR1 MNHEY, CDR2 SVGAGI. CDR3 sequence: CASRGQFAGYTF. The CDR3 region has the DNA TGTGCCAGCAGGGGACAGTTCGCTGGCTACACCTTC.

V gene TRBV10-1 combines with J gene TRBJ2-1, with 9 bases fitting TRBD2. The length of the CDR3 is 14 residues. CDR1 WNHNN and CDR2 SYGVQD come from the germline V gene (reference sequence). J lost 4 bases, V lost 6 bases, and 4 bases had no gene match. CDR3 sequence reads: CASSAGGAYNEQFF. The CDR3, as DNA: TGCGCCAGCAGCGCGGGAGGGGCGTACAATGAGCAGTTCTTC.

The J gene is TRBJ2-3, the V gene TRBV4-2, with D hard to call. Germline-derived CDR1 and CDR2 are LGHNA and YNFKEQ. The CDR3 length is 13 residues. With 4 bases removed from V and 2 bases from J, the gap between germline ends came to 7 bases. CDR3 loop: CASSPLYTDTQYF. In nucleotides, the CDR3 is TGTGCCAGCAGCCCTTTATACACAGATACGCAGTATTTT.

Only one count was recorded for this clone. The V and J genes are TRBV2 and TRBJ1-4, with D maybe TRBD1 (6 bases). Germline loops: CDR1 SNHLY, CDR2 FYNNEI. The CDR3 is 15 residues long. Trimming removed 5 bases at V and 4 bases at J, with 14 bases between. This chain's CDR3 is CASSWGEGVNEKLFF. The CDR3 coding sequence is TGTGCCAGCAGTTGGGGGGAGGGGGTTAATGAAAAACTGTTTTTT. Variable domain in full (rest from reference TRBV2 and TRBJ1-4): EPEVTQTPSHQVTQMGQEVILRCVPISNHLYFYWYRQILGQKVEFLVSFYNNEISEKSEIFDDQFSVERPDGSNFTLKIRSTKLEDSAMYFCASSWGEGVNEKLFFGSGTQLSVL.

The rearrangement uses TRBV15 and TRBJ2-5, with 9 nucleotides matching TRBD2. Trimming took 0 bases from V and 1 from J; bases not matched to a gene: 3. Germline lookup yields CDR1 LNHNV and CDR2 YYDKDF (reference sequence). The CDR3 is 16 residues long. The CDR3 sequence: CATSRELAGVQETQYF. The DNA for the CDR3 is TGTGCCACCAGCAGAGAATTAGCGGGAGTCCAAGAGACCCAGTACTTC.

This sequence joins TRBV13 and TRBJ1-4; 9 bases align to TRBD1. V dropped 0 bases and J dropped 8; count of bases not matched to a gene: 4. Germline CDR1 reads PRHDT; CDR2 reads FYEKMQ (reference sequence). This CDR3 is 15 amino acids long. CDR3 in amino acids: CASSLGQGAGEKLFF. For the CDR3, the DNA is TGTGCCAGCAGCTTAGGACAGGGGGCAGGGGAAAAACTGTTTTTT.

The chain is built from TRBV27 and TRBJ2-3; the match to TRBD1 covers 10 bases. V dropped 6 bases and J dropped 0; count of bases not matched to a gene: 9. CDR1 and CDR2 from the germline V gene are MNHEY and SMNVEV (reference sequence). The CDR3 has 17 amino acids. CDR3 in amino acids: CASRRQGALFSTDTQYF. The CDR3 DNA reads as TGTGCCAGCAGGCGACAGGGGGCGCTATTCAGCACAGATACGCAGTATTTT.

The chain is built from TRBV25-1 and TRBJ1-2; 7 nucleotides align to TRBD1. With V trimmed by 6 bases and J by 8 bases, 18 bases remained unmatched. This CDR3 has 16 residues. Per the germline V gene, CDR1 is MGHDK and CDR2 is SYGVNS. In nucleotides, the CDR3 is TGTGCCAGCAGGGCAACAAAACCACAGGGGTCGGGAGGCTACACCTTC. This gives the protein CASRATKPQGSGGYTF.

Note on this clone: At the DNA level, this CDR3 is encoded by other sequences in the same sample as well. The chain combines TRBV9 with TRBJ2-7; maybe TRBD1 (6 bases). V lost 4 bases and J lost 5, with 16 bases in between. Germline V gene lookup returns CDR1 SGDLS and CDR2 YYNGEE. This CDR3 spans 14 amino acids. The chain's CDR3 is CASSRGSGTDEQYF. The CDR3 region has the DNA TGTGCCAGCAGCAGGGGGTCAGGGACCGACGAGCAGTACTTC.

This clone occurred once. The chain joins TRBV11-1 to TRBJ2-5, with 10 bases matching TRBD2. The trim removed 3 bases at V and 5 bases at J, leaving 6 bases unmatched. Germline lookup yields CDR1 SGHAT and CDR2 FQDESV (reference sequence). The length of the CDR3 is 15 residues. The DNA of the CDR3 is TGTGCCAGCAGCTTTCAGCGGGGGGGCCAGGAGACCCAGTACTTC. Its protein is CASSFQRGGQETQYF.

This clone was seen a single time. This rearrangement joins TRBV19 to TRBJ1-5; 8 positions match TRBD1. Losses at the gene ends were 6 bases for V and 9 bases for J; bases not matched to a gene: 10. Germline-derived CDR1 and CDR2 are LNHDA and SQIVND (reference sequence). This CDR3 has 14 amino acids. CDR3 sequence: CASRDRTGLRPQHF. DNA for the CDR3: TGTGCCAGTAGGGATCGGACAGGGCTTCGGCCCCAGCATTTT.

V usage is TRBV19 and J usage is TRBJ1-2; 7 nucleotides line up with TRBD1. The V gene end was trimmed by 2 bases and the J gene end by 4 bases; junction bases not matched to a gene: 13. This CDR3 has 17 residues. Germline V gene sequence: CDR1 LNHDA, CDR2 SQIVND (reference sequence). CDR3 amino acids: CASSIRQGRWEFYGYTF. The CDR3 DNA reads TGTGCCAGTAGTATACGACAGGGCCGGTGGGAATTCTATGGCTACACCTTC.

This chain joins TRBV9 and TRBJ2-3; the match to TRBD1 covers 9 bases. CDR1 is SGDLS, CDR2 YYNGEE, per germline. The V and J ends lost 4 bases and 3 bases, in that order; junction bases with no gene match: 3. This CDR3 has 14 amino acids. The CDR3 loop reads CASSLGQGTDTQYF. In DNA form, the CDR3 reads TGTGCCAGCAGCCTCGGACAGGGGACAGATACGCAGTATTTT. Complete variable domain (other parts from reference TRBV9 and TRBJ2-3): DSGVTQTPKHLITATGQRVTLRCSPRSGDLSVYWYQQSLDQGLQFLIQYYNGEERAKGNILERFSAQQFPDLHSELNLSSLELGDSALYFCASSLGQGTDTQYFGPGTRLTVL.

This chain joins TRBV9 and TRBJ2-3; 7 bases fit TRBD1. Trimming at V came to 3 bases and at J to 2 bases, leaving 3 bases not matched to a gene. The V gene's germline CDR1 is SGDLS and CDR2 YYNGEE. The CDR3 totals 14 residues. The CDR3 loop is CASSDTGDTDTQYF. The CDR3 nucleotides read TGTGCCAGCAGCGATACAGGGGACACAGATACGCAGTATTTT. Looking up the rest from reference TRBV9 and TRBJ2-3 gives the full variable domain: DSGVTQTPKHLITATGQRVTLRCSPRSGDLSVYWYQQSLDQGLQFLIQYYNGEERAKGNILERFSAQQFPDLHSELNLSSLELGDSALYFCASSDTGDTDTQYFGPGTRLTVL.

The chain recombines TRBV27 with TRBJ1-4; D gene ambiguous. V shed 4 bases and J shed 6 bases, with 9 bases lying between them. CDR1 and CDR2 from the germline V gene are MNHEY and SMNVEV (reference sequence). This CDR3 contains 13 residues. This chain's CDR3 is CASSSGEDEKLFF. Here the CDR3 DNA reads TGTGCCAGCAGTTCCGGGGAAGATGAAAAACTGTTTTTT. The full variable domain, its missing parts supplied by reference TRBV27 and TRBJ1-4, is EAQVTQNPRYLITVTGKKLTVTCSQNMNHEYMSWYRQDPGLGLRQIYYSMNVEVTDKGDVPEGYKVSRKEKRNFPLILESPSPNQTSLYFCASSSGEDEKLFFGSGTQLSVL.

The rearrangement uses TRBV30 and TRBJ1-1; D may be TRBD1 (5 bases). CDR1 is GTSNPN, CDR2 SVGIG, per germline (reference sequence). V dropped 0 bases and J dropped 1 base, with 18 bases sitting between them. CDR3 length equals 17 residues. The CDR3: CAWSVPEYGQGNTEAFF. CDR3 DNA: TGTGCCTGGAGTGTACCAGAATATGGCCAGGGGAACACTGAAGCTTTCTTT.

The chain recombines TRBV28 with TRBJ2-7; 7 bases agree with TRBD1. The CDR3 is 12 residues long. J lost 12 bases, V lost 8 bases, and 13 bases had no gene match. Looked up from germline, CDR1 is MDHEN and CDR2 is SYDVKM. The chain's CDR3 is CASAKRTGLWYF. CDR3 DNA: TGTGCCAGCGCAAAACGGACAGGTTTATGGTACTTC.

The rearrangement links TRBV25-1 to TRBJ2-7, with D tentatively TRBD2 (5 bases). CDR3 length: 13 amino acids. Germline CDR1 MGHDK, CDR2 SYGVNS. Trimming removed 8 bases at V and 2 bases at J, with 13 bases between. This chain's CDR3 is CASSPGSTYEQYF. The DNA of the CDR3 is TGTGCCAGCTCCCCGGGATCAACCTACGAGCAGTACTTC.

A word on this clone: Its ends do not fully match the called genes, so a read error is possible. V usage is TRBV7-9 and J usage is TRBJ1-4; TRBD1 matches at 8 bases. Germline loops: CDR1 SEHNR, CDR2 FQNEAQ (reference sequence). The CDR3 runs to 14 residues. The DNA of the CDR3 is TGTTCCAGCAGCCCGGGACAGGCTAATGAAAAACTGTTTTTT. It codes for CSSSPGQANEKLFF.